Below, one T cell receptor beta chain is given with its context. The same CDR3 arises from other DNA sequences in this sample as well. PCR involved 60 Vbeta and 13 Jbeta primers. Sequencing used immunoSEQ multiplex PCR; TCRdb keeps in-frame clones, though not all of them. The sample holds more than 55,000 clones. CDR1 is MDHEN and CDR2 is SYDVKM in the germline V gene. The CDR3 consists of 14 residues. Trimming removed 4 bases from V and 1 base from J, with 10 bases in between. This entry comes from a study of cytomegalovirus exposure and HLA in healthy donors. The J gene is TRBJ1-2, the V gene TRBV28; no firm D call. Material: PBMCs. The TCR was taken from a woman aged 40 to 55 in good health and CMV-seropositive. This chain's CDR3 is CASSSSPLNYGYTF. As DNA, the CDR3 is TGTGCCAGCAGTTCCTCTCCACTTAACTATGGCTACACCTTC.